This T cell receptor (beta chain) was recorded in a study of blood T cell repertoires in COVID-19. Study-level information: Spain, Italy and the United States supplied samples that represented acute and convalescent COVID-19. From T cells, B-cell-depleted T cells, or PBMCs came the material, which was cDNA or gDNA.

Assay: immunoSEQ multiplex PCR; the TCRdb copy retains only in-frame clones and omits some. This sample has approximately 230,000 clones, with 80% to 90% found just once. V gave up 4 bases and J gave up 4 bases, with 13 bases separating them. The CDR3 is 15 residues long. Germline V gene data show CDR1 as SGHTA and CDR2 as FQGNSA. Sequenced: peripheral blood. This TCR came from a man older than 75 with acute or convalescent COVID-19. J is TRBJ2-2 and V is TRBV7-2, with D perhaps matching TRBD1 (5 bases). The CDR3 loop is CASSYTWTPTGELFF. The CDR3 nucleotides read TGTGCCAGCAGCTATACCTGGACACCCACCGGGGAGCTGTTTTTT.